Listed below are T cell receptor beta chains from one sample, sequenced in a study of identical twins' blood T cells. TCRdb ran MiXCR on the 5' RACE reads and lists one entry per CDR3 protein. The table has around 380,000 distinct CDR3 sequences, more than 25% seen once. The sample comprised PBMCs. Every receptor here comes from a woman aged 18 to 49 in good health. Each CDR3 is given without its conserved first and last residue.

j_call v_call cdr3_aa
TRBJ1-1 TRBV6-1 ASSEMPGGNTEAF
TRBJ2-2 TRBV11-2 ASSSPGPGAMF
TRBJ1-5 TRBV2 ASSETRGVNQPQH
TRBJ1-1 TRBV7-9 ASSRGGDTEAF
TRBJ1-1 TRBV7-6 ASSLFFRGLNTEAF
TRBJ1-2 TRBV18 ASSPRETEVYGYT
TRBJ2-4 TRBV13 ASSSGGFAKNIQY
TRBJ2-3 TRBV20-1 SAREAGGPPSTDTQY
TRBJ1-3 TRBV19 ASSGGHSGNTIY
TRBJ2-7 TRBV20-1 SAKASGSYEQY
TRBJ1-2 TRBV12-3/TRBV12-4 ASSPTQGRINGYT
TRBJ1-4 TRBV6-5 ASSGGGSNEKLF
TRBJ2-7 TRBV11-2 ASSLGVDYEQY
TRBJ1-5 TRBV2 ASTQVRNQPQH
TRBJ1-1 TRBV5-5 ARSSPDRDTEAF
TRBJ2-7 TRBV20-1 SARDLKGTALRQY
TRBJ1-2 TRBV5-1 ASSLGDRGYGYT
TRBJ1-3 TRBV5-1 ASRGGVRNTIY
TRBJ2-1 TRBV20-1 SARTNEQF
TRBJ1-6 TRBV5-4 ASSLPDRDTPH
TRBJ1-1 TRBV5-1 ASSRGESNTEAF
TRBJ1-6 TRBV6-5 ASSFRVMGNSPLH
TRBJ1-2 TRBV5-5 ASSSDSSGYGYT
TRBJ1-2 TRBV7-9 ASSLAVSHGYT
TRBJ1-3 TRBV7-6 ASSPLGNTIY
TRBJ1-6 TRBV2 ASRYDNSPLH
TRBJ1-2 TRBV5-1 ASSPGGEGYT
TRBJ2-4 TRBV3-1 ASSRKTTTKNIQY
TRBJ1-2 TRBV3-1 ASSPAGVTTGHGGYT
TRBJ1-1 TRBV29-1 SVEGVGSNTEAF
TRBJ1-1 TRBV16 ASSQNPGGEAF
TRBJ1-5 TRBV3-1 ASSQGTNPQPQH
TRBJ2-7 TRBV12-3/TRBV12-4 ASRGGSYEQY
TRBJ1-1 TRBV27 ASRLTMNTEAF
TRBJ2-7 TRBV7-9 ASSSGTSVPEGSFGQY
TRBJ1-5 TRBV5-1 ASSLTGHSNQPQH
TRBJ1-2 TRBV6-5 ASSYSARGGGGCT
TRBJ2-7 TRBV18 ASSPGTGYSHEQY
TRBJ1-2 TRBV7-2 ASTLRGGYT
TRBJ2-4 TRBV2 ASRERTALAKNIQY
TRBJ2-1 TRBV6-5 ASSSSGGIYNEQF
TRBJ1-1 TRBV2 ASSVERQVGESF
TRBJ2-1 TRBV2 ASSGTSVGQF
TRBJ1-2 TRBV3-1 ASSQDRVYT
TRBJ2-7 TRBV28 ASSFGGHFLEQY
TRBJ2-1 TRBV6-5 ASSYSRETMRQF
TRBJ2-2 TRBV5-1 ASSYHERAGELF
TRBJ1-1 TRBV5-1 ASSLVGGSNTEAF
TRBJ1-1 TRBV29-1 SGSGGTEAF
TRBJ1-2 TRBV19 ASSINRDFALNYGYT
TRBJ2-6 TRBV5-1 ASSTGLNSGANVLT